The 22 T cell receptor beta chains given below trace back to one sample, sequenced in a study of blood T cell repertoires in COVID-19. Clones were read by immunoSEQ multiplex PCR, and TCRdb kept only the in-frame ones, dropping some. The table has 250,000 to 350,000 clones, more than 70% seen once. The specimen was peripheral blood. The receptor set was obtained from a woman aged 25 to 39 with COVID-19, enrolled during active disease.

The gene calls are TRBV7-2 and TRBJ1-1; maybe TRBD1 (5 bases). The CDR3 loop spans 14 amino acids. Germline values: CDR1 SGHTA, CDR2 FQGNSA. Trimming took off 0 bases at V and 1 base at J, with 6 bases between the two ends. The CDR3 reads CASSLAGRNTEAFF. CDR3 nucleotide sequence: TGTGCCAGCAGCTTAGCGGGGCGGAACACTGAAGCTTTCTTT.

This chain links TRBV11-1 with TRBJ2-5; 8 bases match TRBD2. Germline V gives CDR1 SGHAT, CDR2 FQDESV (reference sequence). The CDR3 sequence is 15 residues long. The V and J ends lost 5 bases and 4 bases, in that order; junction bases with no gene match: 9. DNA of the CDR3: TGTGCCAGCAGCCGTAGCGGGATCGTTGGAGAGACCCAGTACTTC. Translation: CASSRSGIVGETQYF.

CDR3 DNA: TGTGCCAGTCAACCCAGGGCTGACGGAAACACCATATATTTT. Its translation is CASQPRADGNTIYF. The chain links TRBV28 to TRBJ1-3, with D possibly TRBD1 on 5 matching bases. This CDR3 has 14 residues. Trimming shortened V by 9 bases and J by 4 bases, and 16 bases separated the two germline ends. Germline CDR1 reads MDHEN; CDR2 reads SYDVKM. Using reference TRBV28 and TRBJ1-3 for the parts outside the CDR3, the full variable domain is DVKVTQSSRYLVKRTGEKVFLECVQDMDHENMFWYRQDPGLGLRLIYFSYDVKMKEKGDIPEGYSVSREKKERFSLILESASTNQTSMYLCASQPRADGNTIYFGEGSWLTVV.

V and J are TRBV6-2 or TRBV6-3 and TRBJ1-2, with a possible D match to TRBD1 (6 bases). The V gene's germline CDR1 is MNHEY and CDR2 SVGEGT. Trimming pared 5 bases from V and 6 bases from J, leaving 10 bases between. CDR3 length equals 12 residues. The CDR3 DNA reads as TGTGCCAGCAGTACCCACAGGGATGGCTACACCTTC. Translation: CASSTHRDGYTF.

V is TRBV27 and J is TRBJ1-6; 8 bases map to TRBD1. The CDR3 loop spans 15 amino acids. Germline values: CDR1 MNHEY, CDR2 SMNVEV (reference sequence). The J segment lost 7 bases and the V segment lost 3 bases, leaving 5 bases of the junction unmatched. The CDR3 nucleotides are TGTGCCAGCAGTTTGACGACAGGGGTGAATTCACCCCTCCACTTT. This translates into CASSLTTGVNSPLHF.

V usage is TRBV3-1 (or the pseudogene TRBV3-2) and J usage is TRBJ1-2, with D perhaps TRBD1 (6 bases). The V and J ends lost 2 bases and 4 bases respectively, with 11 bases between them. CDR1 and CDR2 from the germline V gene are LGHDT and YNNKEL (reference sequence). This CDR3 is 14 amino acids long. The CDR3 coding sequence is TGTGCCAGCAGCCAAATCACAGGGCTCTATGGCTACACCTTC. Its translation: CASSQITGLYGYTF.

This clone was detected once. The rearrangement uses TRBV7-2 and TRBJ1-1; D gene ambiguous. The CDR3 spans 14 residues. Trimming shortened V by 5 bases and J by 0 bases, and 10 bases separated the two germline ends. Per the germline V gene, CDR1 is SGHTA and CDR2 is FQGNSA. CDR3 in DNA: TGTGCCAGCAGCATCCAATCAGTGAACACTGAAGCTTTCTTT. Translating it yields CASSIQSVNTEAFF.

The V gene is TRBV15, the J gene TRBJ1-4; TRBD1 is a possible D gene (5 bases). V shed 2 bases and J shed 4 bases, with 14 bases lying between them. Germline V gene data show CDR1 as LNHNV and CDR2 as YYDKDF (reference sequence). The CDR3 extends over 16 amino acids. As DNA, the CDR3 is TGTGCCACCAGCAGACCTACCGGGACTGGTAATGAAAAACTGTTTTTT. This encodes CATSRPTGTGNEKLFF.

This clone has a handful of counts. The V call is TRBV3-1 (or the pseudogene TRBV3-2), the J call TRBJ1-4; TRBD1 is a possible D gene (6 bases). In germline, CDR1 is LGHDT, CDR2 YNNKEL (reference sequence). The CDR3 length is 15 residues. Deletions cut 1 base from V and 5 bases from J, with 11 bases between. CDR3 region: CASSQGIDRNEKLFF. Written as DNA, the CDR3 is TGTGCCAGCAGCCAAGGTATAGACAGGAATGAAAAACTGTTTTTT.

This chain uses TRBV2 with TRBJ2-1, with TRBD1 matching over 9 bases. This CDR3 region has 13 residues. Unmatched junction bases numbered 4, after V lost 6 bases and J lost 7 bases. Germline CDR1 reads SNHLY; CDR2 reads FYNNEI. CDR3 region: CASRGTGLNEQFF. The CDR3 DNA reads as TGTGCCAGCAGAGGGACAGGGTTAAATGAGCAGTTCTTC.

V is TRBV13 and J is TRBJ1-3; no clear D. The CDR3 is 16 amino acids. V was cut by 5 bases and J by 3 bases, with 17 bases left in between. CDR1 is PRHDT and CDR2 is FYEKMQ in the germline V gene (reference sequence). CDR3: CASSRRDTYLGNTIYF. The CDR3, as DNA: TGTGCCAGCAGCCGACGCGACACGTATCTTGGAAACACCATATATTTT.

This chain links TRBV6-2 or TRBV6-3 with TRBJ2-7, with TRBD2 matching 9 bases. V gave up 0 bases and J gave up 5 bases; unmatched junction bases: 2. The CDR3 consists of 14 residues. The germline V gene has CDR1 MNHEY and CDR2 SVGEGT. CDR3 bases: TGTGCCAGCAGTTACTCTAGCGGGAGCAACGAGCAGTACTTC. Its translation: CASSYSSGSNEQYF.

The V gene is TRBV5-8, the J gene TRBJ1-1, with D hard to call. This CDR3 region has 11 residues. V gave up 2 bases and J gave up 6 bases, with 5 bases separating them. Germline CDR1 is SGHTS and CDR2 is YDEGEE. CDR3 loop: CASSLASEAFF. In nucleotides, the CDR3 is TGTGCCAGCAGCTTAGCTTCTGAAGCTTTCTTT.

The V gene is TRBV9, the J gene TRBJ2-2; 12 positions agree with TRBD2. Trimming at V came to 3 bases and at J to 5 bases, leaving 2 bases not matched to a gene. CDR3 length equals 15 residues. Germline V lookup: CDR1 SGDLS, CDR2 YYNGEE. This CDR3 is CASSGTSGMTGELFF. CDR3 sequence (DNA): TGTGCCAGCAGCGGGACTAGCGGGATGACCGGGGAGCTGTTTTTT.

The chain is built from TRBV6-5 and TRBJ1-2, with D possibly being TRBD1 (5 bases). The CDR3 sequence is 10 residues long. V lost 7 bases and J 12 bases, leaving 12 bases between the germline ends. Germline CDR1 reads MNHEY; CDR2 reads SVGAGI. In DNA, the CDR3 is TGTGCCAGCACACAGGAGAAACACACCTTC. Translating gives CASTQEKHTF.

The DNA of the CDR3 is TGTGCCAGCACTTTGGGCCGACCGAACACTGAAGCTTTCTTT. Residues: CASTLGRPNTEAFF. The chain joins TRBV28 to TRBJ1-1, with D unclear. V was cut by 7 bases and J by 1 base, with 13 bases left in between. Germline V CDR1 and CDR2: MDHEN, SYDVKM. There are 14 residues in the CDR3.

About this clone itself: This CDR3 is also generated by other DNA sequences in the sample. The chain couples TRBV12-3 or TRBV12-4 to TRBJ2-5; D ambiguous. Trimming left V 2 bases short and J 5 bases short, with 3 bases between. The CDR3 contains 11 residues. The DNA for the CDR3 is TGTGCCAGCAGTTTATCGGAGACCCAGTACTTC. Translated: CASSLSETQYF.

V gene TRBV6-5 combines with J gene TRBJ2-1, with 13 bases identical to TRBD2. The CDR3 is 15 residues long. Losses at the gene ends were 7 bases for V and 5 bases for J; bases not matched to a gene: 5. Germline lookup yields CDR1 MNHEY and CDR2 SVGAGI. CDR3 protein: CASTPLAGGNNEQFF. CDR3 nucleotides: TGTGCCAGCACCCCACTAGCGGGAGGGAACAATGAGCAGTTCTTC.

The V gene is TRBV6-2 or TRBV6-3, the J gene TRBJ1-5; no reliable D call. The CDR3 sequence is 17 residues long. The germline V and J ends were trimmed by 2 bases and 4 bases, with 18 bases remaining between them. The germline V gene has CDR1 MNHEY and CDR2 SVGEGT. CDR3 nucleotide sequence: TGTGCCAGCAGTTACCCGGGGAGGCGTGCACCTAATCAGCCCCAGCATTTT. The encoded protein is CASSYPGRRAPNQPQHF.

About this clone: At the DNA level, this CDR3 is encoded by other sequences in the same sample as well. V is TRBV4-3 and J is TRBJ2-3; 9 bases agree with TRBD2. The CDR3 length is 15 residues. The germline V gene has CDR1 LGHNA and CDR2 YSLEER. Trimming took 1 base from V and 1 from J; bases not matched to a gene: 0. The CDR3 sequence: CASSQGLAGTDTQYF. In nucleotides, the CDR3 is TGCGCCAGCAGCCAAGGACTAGCGGGCACAGATACGCAGTATTTT.

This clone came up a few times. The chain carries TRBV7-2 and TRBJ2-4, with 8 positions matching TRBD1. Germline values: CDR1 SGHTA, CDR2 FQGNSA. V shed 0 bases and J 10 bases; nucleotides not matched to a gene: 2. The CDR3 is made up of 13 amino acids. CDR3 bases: TGTGCCAGCAGCTTAGCGGGACAGGCTATTCAGTACTTC. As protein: CASSLAGQAIQYF. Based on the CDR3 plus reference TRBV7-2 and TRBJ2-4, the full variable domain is GAGVSQSPSNKVTEKGKDVELRCDPISGHTALYWYRQSLGQGLEFLIYFQGNSAPDKSGLPSDRFSAERTGGSVSTLTIQRTQQEDSAVYLCASSLAGQAIQYFGAGTRLSVL.

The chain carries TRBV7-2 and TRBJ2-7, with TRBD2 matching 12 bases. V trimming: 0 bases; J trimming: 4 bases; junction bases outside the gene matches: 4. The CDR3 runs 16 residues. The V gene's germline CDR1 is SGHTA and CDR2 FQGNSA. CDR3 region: CASSLARTSGGYEQYF. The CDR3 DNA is TGTGCCAGCAGCTTAGCGCGCACTAGCGGGGGGTACGAGCAGTACTTC.